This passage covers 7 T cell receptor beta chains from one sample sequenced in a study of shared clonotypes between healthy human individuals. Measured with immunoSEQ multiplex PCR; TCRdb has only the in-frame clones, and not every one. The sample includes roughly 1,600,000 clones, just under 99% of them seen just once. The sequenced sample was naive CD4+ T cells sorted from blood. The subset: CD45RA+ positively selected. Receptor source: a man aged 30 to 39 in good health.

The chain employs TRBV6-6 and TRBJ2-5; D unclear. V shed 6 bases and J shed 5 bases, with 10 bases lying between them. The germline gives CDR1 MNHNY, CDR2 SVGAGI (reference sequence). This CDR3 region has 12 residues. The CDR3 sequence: CASRQTTETQYF. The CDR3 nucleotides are TGTGCCAGCAGACAGACCACCGAGACCCAGTACTTC.

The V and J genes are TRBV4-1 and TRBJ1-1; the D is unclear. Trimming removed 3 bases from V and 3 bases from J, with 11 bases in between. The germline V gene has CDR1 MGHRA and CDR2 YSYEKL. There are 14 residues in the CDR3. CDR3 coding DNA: TGCGCCAGCAGCCATCGGCTTAGGGACACTGAAGCTTTCTTT. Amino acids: CASSHRLRDTEAFF.

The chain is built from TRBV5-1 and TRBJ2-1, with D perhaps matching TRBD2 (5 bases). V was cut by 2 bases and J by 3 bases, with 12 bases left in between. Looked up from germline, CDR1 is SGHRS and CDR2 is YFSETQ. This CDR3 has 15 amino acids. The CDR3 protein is CASSLLQLDYNEQFF. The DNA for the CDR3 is TGCGCCAGCAGCTTATTGCAACTAGACTACAATGAGCAGTTCTTC.

The CDR3 DNA follows: TGCGCCAGCAGCTTGGCGACAGGGGGCGAAGAGACCCAGTACTTC. This encodes CASSLATGGEETQYF. The chain joins TRBV5-1 to TRBJ2-5; TRBD1 matches at 10 bases. There are 15 residues in the CDR3. Trimming at V came to 0 bases and at J to 3 bases, leaving 2 bases not matched to a gene. Germline V gene sequence: CDR1 SGHRS, CDR2 YFSETQ.

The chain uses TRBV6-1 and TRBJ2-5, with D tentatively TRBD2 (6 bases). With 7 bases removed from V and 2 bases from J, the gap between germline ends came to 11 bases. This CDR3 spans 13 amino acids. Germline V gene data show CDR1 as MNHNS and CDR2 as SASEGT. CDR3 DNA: TGTGCCAGCATTTCCCGGGGGCAAGAGACCCAGTACTTC. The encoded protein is CASISRGQETQYF.

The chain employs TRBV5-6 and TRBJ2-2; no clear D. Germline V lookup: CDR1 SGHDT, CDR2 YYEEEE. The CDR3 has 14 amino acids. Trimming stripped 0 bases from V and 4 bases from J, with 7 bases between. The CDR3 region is CASSLALPTGELFF. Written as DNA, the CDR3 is TGTGCCAGCAGCTTGGCCTTGCCCACCGGGGAGCTGTTTTTT.

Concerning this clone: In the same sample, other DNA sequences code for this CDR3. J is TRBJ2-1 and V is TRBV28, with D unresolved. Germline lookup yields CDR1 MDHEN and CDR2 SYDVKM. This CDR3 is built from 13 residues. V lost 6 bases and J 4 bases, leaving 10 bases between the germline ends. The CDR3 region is CASRPDQYNEQFF. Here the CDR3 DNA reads TGTGCCAGCAGACCGGACCAGTACAATGAGCAGTTCTTC.